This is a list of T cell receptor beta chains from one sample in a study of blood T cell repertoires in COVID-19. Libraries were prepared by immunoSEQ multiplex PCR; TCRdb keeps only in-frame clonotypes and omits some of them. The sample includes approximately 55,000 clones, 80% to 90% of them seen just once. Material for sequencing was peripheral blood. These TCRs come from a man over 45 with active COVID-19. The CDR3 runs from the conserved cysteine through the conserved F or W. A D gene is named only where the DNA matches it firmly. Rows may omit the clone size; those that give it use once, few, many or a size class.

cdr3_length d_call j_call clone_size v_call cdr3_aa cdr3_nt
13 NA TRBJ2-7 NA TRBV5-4 CASSFRGMYEQYF TGTGCCAGCAGCTTTAGGGGAATGTACGAGCAGTACTTC
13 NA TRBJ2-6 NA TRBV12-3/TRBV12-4 CASSLTGANVLTF TGTGCCAGCAGTCTGACAGGGGCCAACGTCCTGACTTTC
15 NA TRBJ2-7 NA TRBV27 CASSQPVQGHYEQYF TGTGCCAGCAGTCAACCCGTACAGGGACACTACGAGCAGTACTTC
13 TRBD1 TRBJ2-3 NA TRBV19 CASADRGSDTQYF TGTGCCAGTGCGGACAGGGGGTCAGATACGCAGTATTTT
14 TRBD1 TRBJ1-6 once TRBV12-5 CASGLQGANSPLHF TGTGCTAGTGGTTTGCAGGGGGCGAATTCACCCCTCCACTTT
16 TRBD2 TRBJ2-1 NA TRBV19 CASSTTSGSTYNEQFF TGTGCCAGTAGTACTACTAGCGGGAGCACATACAATGAGCAGTTCTTC
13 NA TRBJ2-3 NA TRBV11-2 CASSSDYTDTQYF TGTGCCAGCAGCTCCGACTACACAGATACGCAGTATTTT
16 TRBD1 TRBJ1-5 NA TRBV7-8 CASSSTSNWDRQPQHF TGTGCCAGCAGCTCAACATCGAATTGGGACAGGCAGCCCCAGCATTTT
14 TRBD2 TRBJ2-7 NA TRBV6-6 CASSYFGLAGGMYF TGTGCCAGCAGTTACTTTGGTCTAGCGGGAGGGATGTACTTC
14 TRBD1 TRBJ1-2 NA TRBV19 CASSPGQGTYGYTF TGTGCCAGTTCCCCGGGACAGGGAACCTATGGCTACACCTTC
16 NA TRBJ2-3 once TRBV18 CASSPPGSGRDGQQYF TGTGCCAGCTCACCACCGGGCTCTGGGCGGGATGGTCAGCAGTATTTT
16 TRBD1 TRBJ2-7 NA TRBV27 CASSYSSGQVVYEQYF TGTGCCAGCAGTTATTCGTCGGGACAGGTGGTTTACGAGCAGTACTTC
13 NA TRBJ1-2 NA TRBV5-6 CASRTGGGGGYTF TGTGCCAGCAGGACCGGAGGCGGGGGTGGCTACACCTTC
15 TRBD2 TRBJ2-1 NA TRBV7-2 CASSQRGVGYNEQFF TGTGCCAGCAGCCAGCGGGGGGTGGGTTACAATGAGCAGTTCTTC
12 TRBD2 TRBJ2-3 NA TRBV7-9 CASSVASGMGYF TGTGCCAGCAGCGTAGCGAGCGGGATGGGGTATTTT
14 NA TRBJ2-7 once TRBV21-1 CASSPGQDYYEQYF TGTGCCAGCAGTCCGGGACAGGATTACTACGAGCAGTACTTC
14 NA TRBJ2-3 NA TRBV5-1 CASSPGLSTDTQYF TGCGCCAGCAGCCCGGGACTGAGCACAGATACGCAGTATTTT
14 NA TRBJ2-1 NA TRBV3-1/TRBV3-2 CASSPLGGDNEQFF TGTGCCAGCAGCCCCCTCGGAGGGGACAATGAGCAGTTCTTC
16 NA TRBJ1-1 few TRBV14 CASSQGVRGAATEAFF TGTGCCAGCAGCCAAGGGGTAAGGGGCGCTGCGACTGAAGCTTTCTTT
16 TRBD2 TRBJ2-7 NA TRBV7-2 CASSLATGLVGFEQYF TGTGCCAGCAGCTTAGCCACCGGACTAGTGGGGTTCGAGCAGTACTTC
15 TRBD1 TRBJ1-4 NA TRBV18 CASSGDRGTNEKLFF TGTGCCAGCTCTGGGGACAGGGGCACTAATGAAAAACTGTTTTTT
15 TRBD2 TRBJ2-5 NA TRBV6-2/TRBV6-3 CASSAPGLGKETQYF TGTGCCAGCAGTGCGCCGGGACTAGGGAAAGAGACCCAGTACTTC
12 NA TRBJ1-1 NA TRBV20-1 CSASPSRTEAFF TGCAGTGCTAGTCCCTCCCGCACTGAAGCTTTCTTT
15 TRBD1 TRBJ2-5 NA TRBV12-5 CASATSGTAQETQYF TGTGCTAGTGCCACATCGGGGACAGCACAAGAGACCCAGTACTTC
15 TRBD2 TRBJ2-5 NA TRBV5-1 CASSLGLAGRETQYF TGCGCCAGCAGCTTGGGACTAGCGGGACGTGAGACCCAGTACTTC
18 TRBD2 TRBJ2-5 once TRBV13 CASSTNPGLAGGKETQYF TGTGCCAGCAGCACCAACCCGGGACTAGCGGGAGGGAAAGAGACCCAGTACTTC
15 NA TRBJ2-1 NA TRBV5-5 CASSLDLGKYNEQFF TGTGCCAGCAGCTTGGATCTGGGCAAGTACAATGAGCAGTTCTTC
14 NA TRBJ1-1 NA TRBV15 CATEQGHLNTEAFF TGTGCCACCGAACAGGGACACCTGAACACTGAAGCTTTCTTT
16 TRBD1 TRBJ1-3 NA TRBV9 CASSVSGGLEGNTIYF TGTGCCAGCAGCGTTTCAGGGGGCCTAGAAGGAAACACCATATATTTT
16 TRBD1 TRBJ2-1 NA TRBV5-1 CASSRTRQGLDNEQFF TGCGCCAGCAGCCGGACCCGACAGGGGTTGGACAATGAGCAGTTCTTC
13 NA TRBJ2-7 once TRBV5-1 CASSLGSSYEQYF TGCGCCAGCAGCTTGGGCAGCTCCTACGAGCAGTACTTC
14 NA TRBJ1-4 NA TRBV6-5 CASSSREGLEKLFF TGTGCCAGCAGTAGCAGGGAGGGGTTAGAAAAACTGTTTTTT
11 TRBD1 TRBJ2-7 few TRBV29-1 CSVGTVDEQYF TGCAGCGTCGGGACAGTCGACGAGCAGTACTTC
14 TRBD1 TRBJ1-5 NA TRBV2 CASRGDSSNQPQHF TGTGCCAGCAGAGGGGACAGTAGCAATCAGCCCCAGCATTTT
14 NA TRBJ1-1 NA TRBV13 CASSLGRGYTEAFF TGTGCCAGCAGCCTCGGGAGGGGGTACACTGAAGCTTTCTTT
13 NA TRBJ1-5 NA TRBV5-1 CASSFRPDQPQHF TGCGCCAGCAGCTTCAGGCCCGATCAGCCCCAGCATTTT
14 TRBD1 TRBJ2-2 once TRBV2 CASRSGTGSGELFF TGTGCCAGCAGGTCCGGGACAGGGAGCGGGGAGCTGTTTTTT
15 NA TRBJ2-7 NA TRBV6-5 CASSRTGSRGAEQYF TGTGCCAGCAGCCGAACGGGCTCCAGGGGAGCCGAGCAGTACTTC
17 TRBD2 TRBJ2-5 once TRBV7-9 CASSSRVGLAGGVAQYF TGTGCCAGCAGCTCACGAGTGGGACTAGCGGGAGGGGTGGCCCAGTACTTC
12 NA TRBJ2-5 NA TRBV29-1 CSVGRAGETQYF TGCAGCGTTGGTAGGGCGGGGGAGACCCAGTACTTC
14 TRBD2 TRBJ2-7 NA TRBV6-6 CASSYDLAGPGQYF TGTGCCAGCAGTTACGACCTAGCGGGGCCGGGGCAGTACTTC
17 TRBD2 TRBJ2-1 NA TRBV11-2 CASSLGASGTTYNEQFF TGTGCCAGCAGCTTAGGGGCGTCTGGGACTACCTACAATGAGCAGTTCTTC
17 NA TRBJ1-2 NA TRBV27 CASSITGEGHLRRGYTF TGTGCCAGCAGTATTACGGGGGAAGGCCATTTGCGACGTGGCTACACCTTC
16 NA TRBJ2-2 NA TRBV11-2 CASSLWTVTDTGELFF TGTGCCAGCAGCTTATGGACTGTAACGGACACCGGGGAGCTGTTTTTT
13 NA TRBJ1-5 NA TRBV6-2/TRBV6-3 CASSSDTYQPQHF TGTGCCAGCAGCTCCGACACCTATCAGCCCCAGCATTTT
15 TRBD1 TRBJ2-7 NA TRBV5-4 CASSSGQGVVYEQYF TGTGCCAGCAGCTCAGGACAGGGGGTAGTCTACGAGCAGTACTTC
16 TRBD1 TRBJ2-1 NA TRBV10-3 CAISLRPRGNDNEQFF TGTGCCATCAGCTTGAGACCCAGGGGGAACGACAATGAGCAGTTCTTC
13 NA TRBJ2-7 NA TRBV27 CASSRDYSYEQYF TGTGCCAGCAGCCGAGACTACTCCTACGAGCAGTACTTC